The 31 T cell receptor beta chains in this list originate from one sample, sequenced in a study of blood T cell repertoires in COVID-19 (TCRdb year 2020). Libraries were built with the immunoSEQ multiplex PCR assay. The immuneACCESS repertoire file appears here via TCRdb, limited to in-frame rearrangements. These files lack a portion of the clones; in checked studies, under half of the deficit traces to unresolved V genes, and the cause of the others is not known. A total of 200,000 to 250,000 clones appear in this sample, approximately 90% of them only once. Of the sample, roughly 10% falls within the top ten clones. The sample was peripheral blood. These TCRs come from a woman aged 45-65 years with COVID-19, enrolled during active disease.

This chain joins TRBV5-6 and TRBJ2-1, with D possibly TRBD1 on 5 matching bases. Germline V gene lookup returns CDR1 SGHDT and CDR2 YYEEEE. CDR3 length: 16 amino acids. V gave up 2 bases and J gave up 8 bases, with 20 bases separating them. The CDR3 is CASSFGAFMGWDEQFF. The CDR3, as DNA: TGTGCCAGCAGCTTTGGGGCGTTTATGGGCTGGGATGAGCAGTTCTTC.

V and J are TRBV5-1 and TRBJ2-1; 11 bases agree with TRBD2. The V and J ends lost 4 bases and 9 bases, in that order; junction bases with no gene match: 6. Germline CDR1 and CDR2: SGHRS and YFSETQ. This CDR3 has 14 amino acids. DNA of the CDR3: TGCGCCAGCAGCCTTAGCGGGGGGGCAGGTGAGCAGTTCTTC. Its translation is CASSLSGGAGEQFF.

The V call is TRBV27, the J call TRBJ2-3, with D perhaps matching TRBD2 (5 bases). V was trimmed by 8 bases and J by 0 bases, leaving 6 bases between them. CDR3 length equals 12 residues. Germline CDR1 and CDR2: MNHEY and SMNVEV (reference sequence). In DNA form, the CDR3 reads TGTGCCAGCGGGGAGAGCACAGATACGCAGTATTTT. Its protein is CASGESTDTQYF.

The V and J genes are TRBV28 and TRBJ2-7; D might be TRBD2 (5 bases). The CDR3 has 12 amino acids. Germline V gene sequence: CDR1 MDHEN, CDR2 SYDVKM. The V and J ends lost 3 bases and 7 bases respectively, with 10 bases between them. Here the CDR3 reads CASSLRVGEQYF. The CDR3 DNA reads TGTGCCAGCAGTTTGCGGGTAGGTGAGCAGTACTTC.

In DNA form, the CDR3 reads TGTGCCAGCAGCTCTTTGACACCTAGCACAGATACGCAGTATTTT. Residues: CASSSLTPSTDTQYF. The chain recombines TRBV6-6 with TRBJ2-3, with D unclear. Trimming shortened V by 6 bases and J by 0 bases, and 13 bases separated the two germline ends. CDR1 is MNHNY, CDR2 SVGAGI, per germline (reference sequence). CDR3 size: 15 residues.

The chain carries TRBV11-2 and TRBJ1-2; 10 bases agree with TRBD1. Germline CDR1 and CDR2: SGHAT and FQNNGV. This CDR3 contains 15 residues. The ends lost 4 bases at V and 4 bases at J; junction bases unmatched: 6. The CDR3 DNA reads TGTGCCAGCAGCTACGAGACAGGGGGCTTCTATGGCTACACCTTC. It specifies CASSYETGGFYGYTF.

V gene TRBV11-3 combines with J gene TRBJ1-6; D not certain. The CDR3 runs 13 residues. The V gene lost 1 base and the J gene lost 10 bases, with 8 bases spanning the gap. In germline, CDR1 is SGHNT, CDR2 YENEEA. CDR3 loop: CASSLGGDSPLHF. DNA for the CDR3: TGTGCCAGCAGCTTAGGGGGAGACTCACCCCTCCACTTT.

V usage is TRBV11-2 and J usage is TRBJ2-7, with a weak D call TRBD1 (6 bases). With 5 bases removed from V and 2 bases from J, the gap between germline ends came to 16 bases. Germline V CDR1 and CDR2: SGHAT, FQNNGV. The CDR3 consists of 15 residues. Here the CDR3 reads CASSTGQTNPYEQYF. In nucleotides, the CDR3 is TGTGCCAGCAGCACGGGACAAACGAATCCCTACGAGCAGTACTTC.

The chain combines TRBV5-4 with TRBJ1-6; TRBD1 matches 10 bases. From germline, CDR1 is SGHNT and CDR2 YYREEE (reference sequence). V trimming: 0 bases; J trimming: 7 bases; junction bases outside the gene matches: 4. CDR3 size: 16 residues. CDR3 in DNA: TGTGCCAGCAGCTTGGCGGGACAGGGGCGAAATTCACCCCTCCACTTT. The encoded protein is CASSLAGQGRNSPLHF.

The chain recombines TRBV6-5 with TRBJ2-5, with 8 bases identical to TRBD2. The germline V gene has CDR1 MNHEY and CDR2 SVGAGI. There are 14 residues in the CDR3. With 8 bases clipped from V and 5 bases from J, the junction kept 10 bases outside the gene matches. CDR3 sequence (DNA): TGTGCCAGCCTACCACTAGCGGTGGGGGAGACCCAGTACTTC. It translates to CASLPLAVGETQYF.

This chain uses TRBV2 with TRBJ2-3; 9 bases match TRBD1. Trimming removed 10 bases from V and 3 bases from J; junction bases left unmatched: 11. Germline CDR1 reads SNHLY; CDR2 reads FYNNEI. The CDR3 length is 15 residues. DNA for the CDR3: TGTGCCATCCTGGGGGGGACAGGGAGGACAGATACGCAGTATTTT. This translates into CAILGGTGRTDTQYF. Full variable domain (outside the CDR3, taken from reference TRBV2 and TRBJ2-3): EPEVTQTPSHQVTQMGQEVILRCVPISNHLYFYWYRQILGQKVEFLVSFYNNEISEKSEIFDDQFSVERPDGSNFTLKIRSTKLEDSAMYFCAILGGTGRTDTQYFGPGTRLTVL.

The chain carries TRBV19 and TRBJ2-2; perhaps TRBD2 as D (7 bases). V lost 3 bases and J lost 5, with 16 bases in between. CDR3 size: 16 residues. The germline gives CDR1 LNHDA, CDR2 SQIVND (reference sequence). CDR3 bases: TGTGCCAGTAGTATCCCTCTAGGGGGGGGAACCGGGGAGCTGTTTTTT. Translation gives CASSIPLGGGTGELFF.

This rearrangement joins TRBV19 to TRBJ2-5, with 7 positions matching TRBD2. Germline assignment: CDR1 LNHDA and CDR2 SQIVND (reference sequence). This CDR3 has 15 residues. V lost 0 bases, J lost 3 bases, and 4 bases stayed unmatched. This CDR3 is CASSIDLGGEETQYF. The CDR3, as DNA: TGTGCCAGTAGTATAGATTTGGGGGGGGAAGAGACCCAGTACTTC.

The gene calls are TRBV6-5 and TRBJ1-1; D is possibly TRBD1 (5 bases). Germline loops: CDR1 MNHEY, CDR2 SVGAGI. The CDR3 has 13 amino acids. With 7 bases removed from V and 0 bases from J, the gap between germline ends came to 9 bases. For the CDR3, the DNA is TGTGCCAGCAAAGGGGTATTGAACACTGAAGCTTTCTTT. The encoded protein is CASKGVLNTEAFF.

The V gene is TRBV2, the J gene TRBJ2-1; 10 positions agree with TRBD2. CDR3 length: 15 amino acids. Trimming took 1 base from V and 7 from J; bases not matched to a gene: 4. Germline V gene data show CDR1 as SNHLY and CDR2 as FYNNEI. In DNA form, the CDR3 reads TGTGCCAGCAGTGAAGGGGCTAGCGGGGGTAATGAGCAGTTCTTC. Amino acid sequence: CASSEGASGGNEQFF. The full variable domain, with the rest looked up from reference TRBV2 and TRBJ2-1, is EPEVTQTPSHQVTQMGQEVILRCVPISNHLYFYWYRQILGQKVEFLVSFYNNEISEKSEIFDDQFSVERPDGSNFTLKIRSTKLEDSAMYFCASSEGASGGNEQFFGPGTRLTVL.

The V and J genes are TRBV10-2 and TRBJ1-5; D is uncertain. Germline loops: CDR1 WSHSY, CDR2 SAAADI. V lost 7 bases and J 0 bases, leaving 7 bases between the germline ends. The CDR3 runs to 13 residues. CDR3 amino acids: CASNGVSNQPQHF. CDR3 nucleotide sequence: TGCGCCAGCAACGGGGTTAGCAATCAGCCCCAGCATTTT.

The chain combines TRBV19 with TRBJ2-1; 8 positions agree with TRBD2. The CDR3 is made up of 14 amino acids. Looked up from germline, CDR1 is LNHDA and CDR2 is SQIVND (reference sequence). V shed 5 bases, J shed 5 bases, and the junction held 5 bases outside the gene matches. The CDR3 loop is CASSPSGPNNEQFF. As DNA, the CDR3 is TGTGCCAGTAGTCCTAGCGGGCCCAACAATGAGCAGTTCTTC.

This clone has just one count. CDR3 sequence reads: CASSLQGQETQYF. DNA of the CDR3: TGCGCCAGCAGCTTACAGGGTCAAGAGACCCAGTACTTC. The chain has TRBV5-1 and TRBJ2-5, with D perhaps TRBD1 (6 bases). There are 13 residues in the CDR3. Germline V gene sequence: CDR1 SGHRS, CDR2 YFSETQ. V dropped 2 bases and J dropped 2 bases, with 7 bases sitting between them. The entire variable domain, with the rest obtained from reference TRBV5-1 and TRBJ2-5, is as follows: KAGVTQTPRYLIKTRGQQVTLSCSPISGHRSVSWYQQTPGQGLQFLFEYFSETQRNKGNFPGRFSGRQFSNSRSEMNVSTLELGDSALYLCASSLQGQETQYFGPGTRLLVL.

The chain links TRBV7-2 to TRBJ2-7, with D perhaps matching TRBD1 (6 bases). CDR1 SGHTA and CDR2 FQGNSA come from the germline V gene. Trimming shortened V by 5 bases and J by 5 bases, and 19 bases separated the two germline ends. The CDR3 length is 15 residues. The CDR3 sequence: CASSPLQGWGNEQYF. DNA for the CDR3: TGTGCCAGCAGCCCCCTCCAGGGGTGGGGCAACGAGCAGTACTTC. The whole variable domain, filled in from reference TRBV7-2 and TRBJ2-7, reads GAGVSQSPSNKVTEKGKDVELRCDPISGHTALYWYRQSLGQGLEFLIYFQGNSAPDKSGLPSDRFSAERTGGSVSTLTIQRTQQEDSAVYLCASSPLQGWGNEQYFGPGTRLTVT.

The V call is TRBV19, the J call TRBJ1-6; D is perhaps TRBD1 (5 bases). The length of the CDR3 is 16 residues. Trimming took off 7 bases at V and 3 bases at J, with 16 bases between the two ends. The germline CDR1 and CDR2 sequences are LNHDA and SQIVND (reference sequence). CDR3 nucleotides: TGTGCCAGTACCCCGGGAGGGGTGCTCTATAATTCACCCCTCCACTTT. Translation: CASTPGGVLYNSPLHF. Full variable domain (rest looked up from reference TRBV19 and TRBJ1-6): DGGITQSPKYLFRKEGQNVTLSCEQNLNHDAMYWYRQDPGQGLRLIYYSQIVNDFQKGDIAEGYSVSREKKESFPLTVTSAQKNPTAFYLCASTPGGVLYNSPLHFGNGTRLTVT.

The chain recombines TRBV11-2 with TRBJ1-6; D gene uncertain. V was shortened by 4 bases and J by 7 bases, with 8 bases between the two germline ends. The germline gives CDR1 SGHAT, CDR2 FQNNGV. This CDR3 contains 13 residues. CDR3 amino acids: CASSSGRNSPLHF. The CDR3 nucleotides read TGTGCCAGCAGCTCTGGGAGGAATTCACCCCTCCACTTT.

The rearrangement uses TRBV21-1 and TRBJ2-2; the D call of TRBD1 is as the table states it, not checked on the DNA. TRBV21-1 has pseudogene status. The CDR3 spans 17 residues. The CDR3, as DNA: TGTGCCAGCATAGAACAAAACCGGGACAGGAACACCGGGGAGCTGTTTTTT. Its translation is CASIEQNRDRNTGELFF.

This sequence joins TRBV11-2 and TRBJ1-1; 9 bases agree with TRBD1. Per germline, CDR1 SGHAT and CDR2 FQNNGV. The CDR3 runs to 17 residues. Trimming took 5 bases from V and 4 from J; bases not matched to a gene: 14. The DNA for the CDR3 is TGTGCCAGCAGCCATCCAGAGACAGGGGGTCGGAGCACTGAAGCTTTCTTT. It codes for CASSHPETGGRSTEAFF.

J is TRBJ1-6 and V is TRBV6-2 or TRBV6-3; 9 positions match TRBD1. Germline-derived CDR1 and CDR2 are MNHEY and SVGEGT. CDR3 length: 15 residues. Unmatched junction bases numbered 8, after V lost 4 bases and J lost 10 bases. The CDR3: CASSSSGTGISPLHF. The CDR3 coding sequence is TGTGCCAGCAGTTCCTCCGGGACAGGGATCTCACCCCTCCACTTT.

CDR3 DNA sequence: TGCGCCAGCAGCTTGACTGTAGCGGGGGGGCAGTTAAATGAGCAGTTCTTC. Translated: CASSLTVAGGQLNEQFF. The genes are TRBV5-1 and TRBJ2-1, with 11 nucleotides matching TRBD2. The J segment lost 7 bases and the V segment lost 1 base, leaving 10 bases of the junction unmatched. This CDR3 has 17 amino acids. Looked up from germline, CDR1 is SGHRS and CDR2 is YFSETQ.

The V gene is TRBV5-6, the J gene TRBJ2-7; D gene ambiguous. Trimming removed 0 bases at V and 4 bases at J, with 17 bases between. CDR1 and CDR2 from the germline V gene are SGHDT and YYEEEE. The CDR3 contains 16 residues. The CDR3 DNA reads as TGTGCCAGCAGCTTGGCCGGTCAGTCAGGATTTTACGAGCAGTACTTC. As protein: CASSLAGQSGFYEQYF. Looking up the rest from reference TRBV5-6 and TRBJ2-7 gives the full variable domain: DAGVTQSPTHLIKTRGQQVTLRCSPKSGHDTVSWYQQALGQGPQFIFQYYEEEERQRGNFPDRFSGHQFPNYSSELNVNALLLGDSALYLCASSLAGQSGFYEQYFGPGTRLTVT.

This clone was picked up one time. The chain uses TRBV9 and TRBJ1-1; no definite D call. Germline V gene sequence: CDR1 SGDLS, CDR2 YYNGEE. V dropped 0 bases and J dropped 4 bases, with 13 bases sitting between them. The CDR3 loop spans 15 amino acids. The CDR3 region has the DNA TGTGCCAGCAGCGTAGGGGGAGCTCGGGCCACTGAAGCTTTCTTT. This translates into CASSVGGARATEAFF.

V usage is TRBV14 and J usage is TRBJ2-3; 9 bases map to TRBD1. The CDR3 covers 15 residues. Germline CDR1 is SGHDN and CDR2 is FVKESK. The trim removed 0 bases at V and 3 bases at J, leaving 1 base unmatched. CDR3: CASSQDGQGTDTQYF. The CDR3 nucleotides are TGTGCCAGCAGCCAAGACGGACAGGGGACAGATACGCAGTATTTT.

This clone was detected only once. The V and J genes are TRBV11-3 and TRBJ2-3; 7 bases agree with TRBD2. There are 11 residues in the CDR3. Per germline, CDR1 SGHNT and CDR2 YENEEA. With 7 bases clipped from V and 9 bases from J, the junction kept 4 bases outside the gene matches. CDR3 nucleotides: TGTGCCAGCATGGGAGGGGCGACGCAGTATTTT. This codes for CASMGGATQYF.

This clone was recorded once. The genes are TRBV7-2 and TRBJ2-3; 9 bases are shared with TRBD2. Germline CDR1 reads SGHTA; CDR2 reads FQGNSA. The CDR3 runs 17 residues. The trim removed 1 base at V and 4 bases at J, leaving 9 bases unmatched. In nucleotides, the CDR3 is TGTGCCAGCAGCTTAGTGCGGGGGGGCCTTACTGCAGATACGCAGTATTTT. Amino acids: CASSLVRGGLTADTQYF. Complete variable domain (other parts from reference TRBV7-2 and TRBJ2-3): GAGVSQSPSNKVTEKGKDVELRCDPISGHTALYWYRQSLGQGLEFLIYFQGNSAPDKSGLPSDRFSAERTGGSVSTLTIQRTQQEDSAVYLCASSLVRGGLTADTQYFGPGTRLTVL.

The chain recombines TRBV2 with TRBJ1-6; D might be TRBD1 (6 bases). There are 14 residues in the CDR3. V shed 4 bases and J shed 10 bases, with 14 bases lying between them. Germline CDR1 SNHLY, CDR2 FYNNEI. The CDR3 DNA reads TGTGCCAGCAGTGGGACAGAGGATGGCTCACCCCTCCACTTT. Amino acids: CASSGTEDGSPLHF.